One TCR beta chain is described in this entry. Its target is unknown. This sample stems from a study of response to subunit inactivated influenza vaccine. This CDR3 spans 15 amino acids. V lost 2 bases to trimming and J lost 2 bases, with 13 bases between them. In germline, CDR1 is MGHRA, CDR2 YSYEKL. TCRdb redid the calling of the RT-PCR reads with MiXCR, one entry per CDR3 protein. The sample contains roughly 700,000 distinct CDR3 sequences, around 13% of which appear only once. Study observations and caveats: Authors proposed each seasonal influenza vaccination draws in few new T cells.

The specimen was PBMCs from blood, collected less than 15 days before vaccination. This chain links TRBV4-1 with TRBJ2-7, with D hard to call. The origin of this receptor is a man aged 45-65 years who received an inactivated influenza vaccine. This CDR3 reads CASSQRHKTTYEQYF. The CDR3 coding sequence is TGCGCCAGCAGCCAACGACACAAAACTACCTACGAGCAGTACTTC.